One and the same sample provided the 28 T cell receptor beta chains below, sequenced in a study of blood T cells in healthy people across ages. Together with a sample-barcoded 5' primer, a J-beta primer mix was included in a second PCR lasting 7 to 11 cycles. TCRdb itself ran the 5' RACE reads through MiXCR, one entry per CDR3 protein. The repertoire includes around 800,000 distinct CDR3 sequences, approximately 65% of them detected once, and around 30% sits in the top ten. The sequenced sample consisted of blood. These receptors were taken from a young man in good health.

This clonotype was observed a few times. The J gene is TRBJ2-1, the V gene TRBV11-2, with D tentatively TRBD1 (5 bases). CDR1 is SGHAT and CDR2 is FQNNGV in the germline V gene. Trimming took 6 bases from V and 10 from J, leaving 13 bases between them. CDR3 size: 12 residues. CDR3 in amino acids: CASSRTGREQFF. Written as DNA, the CDR3 is TGTGCCAGCAGTCGAACAGGCCGCGAGCAGTTCTTC.

The chain recombines TRBV27 with TRBJ2-1; 10 nucleotides match TRBD2. Trimming removed 6 bases from V and 7 bases from J; junction bases left unmatched: 9. CDR3 length equals 15 residues. The germline V gene has CDR1 MNHEY and CDR2 SMNVEV (reference sequence). The CDR3 is CASRLLAGAFNEQFF. The CDR3 coding sequence is TGTGCCAGCAGGCTCCTAGCGGGGGCCTTTAATGAGCAGTTCTTC.

The chain recombines TRBV7-9 with TRBJ1-5; TRBD1 matches at 10 bases. The J segment lost 6 bases and the V segment lost 5 bases, leaving 4 bases of the junction unmatched. The CDR3 is 14 amino acids. CDR1 is SEHNR, CDR2 FQNEAQ, per germline (reference sequence). CDR3 loop: CASSRTGGLQPQHF. The CDR3 DNA reads TGTGCCAGCAGCCGGACAGGGGGACTTCAGCCCCAGCATTTT.

For this clonotype: At one of its ends the junction is not consistent with the germline gene, which may arise from a read error. The chain has TRBV20-1 and TRBJ2-3; TRBD2 matches at 12 bases. Germline CDR1 and CDR2: DFQATT and SNEGSKA (reference sequence). The length of the CDR3 is 14 residues. In nucleotides, the CDR3 is TGCGGTGCCCGACTAGCGGGGGCAGCAGATACGCAGTATTTT. It yields the protein CGARLAGAADTQYF.

The V call is TRBV25-1, the J call TRBJ2-1; D perhaps matches TRBD2 (5 bases). This CDR3 is 12 amino acids long. The germline CDR1 and CDR2 sequences are MGHDK and SYGVNS. V lost 4 bases and J lost 13, with 14 bases in between. The CDR3 loop reads CASSGTSEAQFF. The CDR3 nucleotides read TGTGCCAGCAGTGGCACATCGGAGGCCCAGTTCTTC.

The rearrangement uses TRBV13 and TRBJ2-1, with no clear D. CDR1 and CDR2 (germline): PRHDT, FYEKMQ (reference sequence). Trimming took 5 bases from V and 6 from J, leaving 11 bases between them. CDR3 length: 13 residues. The CDR3 DNA is TGTGCCAGCAGCCTCTGGGGTGCCAATGAGCAGTTCTTC. It yields the protein CASSLWGANEQFF.

This clonotype has only one observation. This chain links TRBV12-3 or TRBV12-4 with TRBJ1-6, with TRBD1 as a possible D gene (6 bases). The CDR3 is made up of 16 amino acids. Trimming shortened V by 8 bases and J by 7 bases, and 21 bases separated the two germline ends. CDR3 bases: TGTGCCAGCTCACAAGGCGCAGGGGAGATCAATTCACCCCTCCACTTT. This sequence encodes CASSQGAGEINSPLHF.

In DNA, the CDR3 is TGTGCCACCAGCAGAGGACTACAGGGAGGGTCGGAAAAACTGTTTTTT. Translated, it gives CATSRGLQGGSEKLFF. The rearrangement joins TRBV15 to TRBJ1-4; D possibly corresponds to TRBD1 (6 bases). CDR1 and CDR2 from the germline V gene are LNHNV and YYDKDF (reference sequence). Trimming took off 1 base at V and 8 bases at J, with 17 bases between the two ends. The CDR3 covers 16 residues.

The V and J genes are TRBV2 and TRBJ2-5; 9 nucleotides align to TRBD2. This CDR3 has 15 amino acids. Germline CDR1 and CDR2: SNHLY and FYNNEI. The trim removed 6 bases at V and 5 bases at J, leaving 10 bases unmatched. The CDR3 DNA follows: TGTGCCAGCAGCGAGCCTGGGACTAGCATGGAGACCCAGTACTTC. Encoded protein: CASSEPGTSMETQYF.

A few counts support this clonotype. The CDR3 loop is CSAPNGQGGGTEAFF. CDR3 nucleotide sequence: TGCAGTGCCCCAAATGGACAGGGAGGGGGCACTGAAGCTTTCTTT. This chain uses TRBV20-1 with TRBJ1-1; 8 bases are shared with TRBD1. Germline loops: CDR1 DFQATT, CDR2 SNEGSKA (reference sequence). The CDR3 runs 15 residues. V was clipped by 6 bases and J by 4 bases; unmatched bases: 13.

The genes are TRBV20-1 and TRBJ2-3; 7 positions agree with TRBD2. This CDR3 is 13 amino acids long. Per the germline V gene, CDR1 is DFQATT and CDR2 is SNEGSKA (reference sequence). V shed 6 bases and J 8 bases; nucleotides not matched to a gene: 11. In DNA form, the CDR3 reads TGCAGTGCCCGGGACTATTCACACGGTACGCAGTATTTT. Translation gives CSARDYSHGTQYF.

The J gene is TRBJ1-1, the V gene TRBV9, with D perhaps TRBD1 (6 bases). Trimming stripped 3 bases from V and 5 bases from J, with 11 bases between. The CDR3 has 13 residues. Per the germline V gene, CDR1 is SGDLS and CDR2 is YYNGEE. CDR3 sequence: CASSAPRGTEAFF. CDR3 in DNA: TGTGCCAGCAGCGCTCCCAGGGGTACTGAAGCTTTCTTT.

This clonotype showed up just a few times. The CDR3 loop reads CSARGGGSYNEQFF. In DNA, the CDR3 is TGCAGTGCTAGAGGGGGGGGCTCCTACAATGAGCAGTTCTTC. The J gene is TRBJ2-1, the V gene TRBV20-1, with 7 bases matching TRBD2. The CDR3 covers 14 residues. V lost 1 base, J lost 0 bases, and 0 bases stayed unmatched. In germline, CDR1 is DFQATT, CDR2 SNEGSKA (reference sequence).

The chain has TRBV5-6 and TRBJ1-2, with D uncertain. CDR1 and CDR2 (germline): SGHDT, YYEEEE. V was pared by 2 bases and J by 3 bases, with 11 bases between. CDR3 length equals 14 residues. The CDR3 spells CASSFPADYYGYTF. The DNA for the CDR3 is TGTGCCAGCAGCTTCCCGGCAGATTACTATGGCTACACCTTC.

The chain recombines TRBV4-2 with TRBJ1-4, with a possible D match to TRBD1 (5 bases). In germline, CDR1 is LGHNA, CDR2 YNFKEQ. The CDR3 covers 15 residues. Trimming shortened V by 3 bases and J by 4 bases, and 12 bases separated the two germline ends. CDR3 sequence reads: CASSHWGDGNEKLFF. CDR3 DNA: TGTGCCAGCAGCCATTGGGGGGACGGTAATGAAAAACTGTTTTTT.

V usage is TRBV4-3 and J usage is TRBJ2-7; D may be TRBD2 (5 bases). CDR1 is LGHNA and CDR2 is YSLEER in the germline V gene. This CDR3 spans 16 amino acids. The germline V and J ends were trimmed by 2 bases and 5 bases, with 19 bases remaining between them. The CDR3 is CASSQLRGSGIDEQYF. DNA of the CDR3: TGCGCCAGCAGCCAACTCCGAGGGTCGGGCATCGACGAGCAGTACTTC.

The chain employs TRBV7-2 and TRBJ2-5, with D perhaps assigned TRBD1 or TRBD2 (5 bases each). The ends were cut back, 2 bases at V and 5 bases at J, with 9 bases in the middle. The CDR3 is 13 amino acids. CDR1 is SGHTA, CDR2 FQGNSA, per germline. CDR3: CASSLLREETQYF. CDR3 in DNA: TGTGCCAGCAGCTTACTCAGGGAGGAGACCCAGTACTTC.

The chain employs TRBV20-1 and TRBJ2-4, with D perhaps matching TRBD1 or TRBD2 (5 bases each). The last part of the DNA fits TRBJ2-7 better; the J call may be wrong. The CDR3 loop spans 13 amino acids. The germline V gene encodes CDR1 DFQATT and CDR2 SNEGSKA (reference sequence). The chain's CDR3 is CSAQGEVTYEQYF. CDR3 coding DNA: TGCAGTGCCCAGGGAGAGGTCACCTACGAGCAGTACTTC.

V usage is TRBV9 and J usage is TRBJ2-5; 8 nucleotides match TRBD2. The trim removed 2 bases at V and 9 bases at J, leaving 6 bases unmatched. Looked up from germline, CDR1 is SGDLS and CDR2 is YYNGEE. The CDR3 consists of 13 residues. The CDR3 loop is CASSVNGGAPQYF. In DNA form, the CDR3 reads TGTGCCAGCAGCGTTAACGGGGGGGCGCCCCAGTACTTC.

This clonotype was observed a handful of times. The gene calls are TRBV29-1 and TRBJ2-1; D gene uncertain. The CDR3 has 12 residues. The V and J ends lost 0 bases and 9 bases respectively, with 9 bases between them. The germline V gene has CDR1 SQVTM and CDR2 ANQGSEA. DNA of the CDR3: TGCAGCGTTGAAGAGTATCGCGGTGAGCAGTTCTTC. Its protein product is CSVEEYRGEQFF.

The V gene is TRBV6-5, the J gene TRBJ2-1; TRBD1 matches 10 bases. V lost 5 bases, J lost 8 bases, and 6 bases stayed unmatched. The CDR3 spans 14 residues. Germline loops: CDR1 MNHEY, CDR2 SVGAGI. CDR3: CASSDRGPWDEQFF. The CDR3 DNA sequence: TGTGCCAGCAGTGACAGGGGGCCGTGGGATGAGCAGTTCTTC.

This clonotype appeared once. This sequence joins TRBV6-5 and TRBJ2-3; 8 positions agree with TRBD1. V lost 6 bases, J lost 6 bases, and 11 bases stayed unmatched. The CDR3 runs to 15 residues. Germline loops: CDR1 MNHEY, CDR2 SVGAGI. CDR3 region: CASRSDRARRDTQYF. The CDR3 coding sequence is TGTGCCAGCAGGTCGGACAGGGCGAGAAGGGATACGCAGTATTTT.

The V and J genes are TRBV4-1 and TRBJ1-2; no definite D call. Trimming took off 4 bases at V and 2 bases at J, with 8 bases between the two ends. Germline values: CDR1 MGHRA, CDR2 YSYEKL. There are 13 residues in the CDR3. The CDR3 region has the DNA TGCGCCAGCAGCCCTATAGCCAACTATGGCTACACCTTC. This sequence encodes CASSPIANYGYTF.

The chain couples TRBV4-2 to TRBJ2-1; D unclear. The CDR3 is made up of 12 amino acids. Germline V CDR1 and CDR2: LGHNA, YNFKEQ. The V and J ends lost 2 bases and 8 bases respectively, with 7 bases between them. The CDR3 region is CASSQRMDEQFF. The DNA of the CDR3 is TGTGCCAGCAGCCAACGAATGGATGAGCAGTTCTTC.

The chain recombines TRBV13 with TRBJ2-1; possible D gene TRBD2, 6 bases. The CDR3 sequence is 15 residues long. The ends were cut back, 0 bases at V and 1 base at J, with 7 bases in the middle. CDR1 is PRHDT and CDR2 is FYEKMQ in the germline V gene (reference sequence). CDR3 in amino acids: CASSLGTRSYNEQFF. CDR3 sequence (DNA): TGTGCCAGCAGCTTAGGGACTAGATCCTACAATGAGCAGTTCTTC.

This chain joins TRBV4-2 and TRBJ2-7, with unresolved D. Germline assignment: CDR1 LGHNA and CDR2 YNFKEQ. The CDR3 runs 13 residues. V was shortened by 1 base and J by 7 bases, with 11 bases between the two germline ends. The CDR3 DNA sequence: TGTGCCAGCAGCCAAGTTTTGGCTACTGAGCAGTACTTC. Translated: CASSQVLATEQYF.

This rearrangement joins TRBV9 to TRBJ2-1, with a weak D call TRBD1 (6 bases). CDR3 length: 13 residues. V was shortened by 0 bases and J by 10 bases, with 11 bases between the two germline ends. Germline V gene sequence: CDR1 SGDLS, CDR2 YYNGEE. The CDR3, as DNA: TGTGCCAGCAGCGTAGGGGGGCGGCTGGAGCAGTTCTTC. This encodes CASSVGGRLEQFF. The full variable domain, in which reference TRBV9 and TRBJ2-1 provide the parts outside the CDR3, is DSGVTQTPKHLITATGQRVTLRCSPRSGDLSVYWYQQSLDQGLQFLIQYYNGEERAKGNILERFSAQQFPDLHSELNLSSLELGDSALYFCASSVGGRLEQFFGPGTRLTVL.

A single count supports this clonotype. The V and J genes are TRBV12-3 or TRBV12-4 and TRBJ2-5, with D unresolved. The J call may be faulty, since TRBJ2-7 better matches the DNA end. The CDR3 runs 11 residues. The CDR3 loop is CASSASLEQYF. The CDR3 DNA reads as TGTGCCAGCAGTGCTTCCCTCGAGCAGTACTTC.